These T cell receptor beta chains were read from a single sample in a study of cytomegalovirus exposure and HLA in healthy donors. This table comes from immunoSEQ multiplex PCR, and its TCRdb copy is limited to in-frame clones, with some not included. The sample consists of tens of thousands of clones, 80% of them appearing once. Sequenced input: PBMCs. The receptors come from a male donor in good health and CMV-seronegative. Both conserved end residues are part of each CDR3. The D gene is left open where the match is weak. Part of the rows lack a size; the others show once, few, many or a class for expanded clones.

NA	TRBJ1-4	NA	14	TRBV7-9	CASSLPGGNEKLLF	TGTGCCAGCAGCCTCCCCGGAGGTAATGAAAAACTGCTTTTT
NA	TRBJ2-1	NA	15	TRBV4-2	CASSQLQGTNNEQFF	TGTGCCAGCAGCCAACTTCAGGGGACCAACAATGAGCAGTTCTTC
NA	TRBJ1-1	NA	14	TRBV4-3	CASSQERWNTEAFF	TGCGCCAGCAGCCAAGAACGGTGGAACACTGAAGCTTTCTTT
few	TRBJ2-2	NA	15	TRBV19	CASSRGDFLTGELFF	TGTGCCAGTAGTAGAGGGGACTTCCTCACCGGGGAGCTGTTTTTT
few	TRBJ2-7	TRBD1	15	TRBV15	CATSFGTGLSYEQYF	TGTGCCACCAGCTTCGGGACAGGCCTCTCCTACGAGCAGTACTTC
NA	TRBJ2-5	TRBD2	15	TRBV9	CASSVSGGLQETQYF	TGTGCCAGCAGCGTTAGCGGGGGATTACAAGAGACCCAGTACTTC
NA	TRBJ2-1	TRBD1	13	TRBV5-4	CASTLGGTNEQFF	TGTGCCAGCACCCTAGGGGGCACGAATGAGCAGTTCTTC
once	TRBJ1-2	NA	15	TRBV7-6	CASSLAEYAGYGYTF	TGTGCCAGCAGCTTAGCGGAGTACGCGGGCTATGGCTACACCTTC
NA	TRBJ2-1	TRBD1	15	TRBV25-1	CASSDLQGASNEQFF	TGTGCCAGCAGTGATCTACAGGGGGCAAGCAATGAGCAGTTCTTC
NA	TRBJ2-3	TRBD1	14	TRBV6-5	CASRPGGAGDTQYF	TGTGCCAGCAGGCCAGGGGGCGCGGGGGATACGCAGTATTTT
NA	TRBJ2-5	NA	14	TRBV14	CASSQGARSETQYF	TGTGCCAGCAGCCAAGGTGCCAGATCTGAGACCCAGTACTTC
NA	TRBJ1-2	NA	12	TRBV6-6	CASTLLEDGYTF	TGTGCCAGCACCCTGCTTGAGGATGGCTACACCTTC
NA	TRBJ2-1	NA	11	TRBV10-2	CASSESGGQFF	TGCGCCAGCAGTGAGTCGGGAGGGCAGTTCTTC
NA	TRBJ1-2	NA	15	TRBV2	CASSKESRVGGGYTF	TGTGCCAGCAGTAAAGAAAGCAGAGTCGGGGGTGGCTACACCTTC
NA	TRBJ1-2	NA	15	TRBV10-3	CAISEDETPPDGYTF	TGTGCCATCAGTGAGGATGAGACACCGCCGGATGGCTACACCTTC
NA	TRBJ2-1	TRBD1	17	TRBV19	CASSIAQQGVSYNEQFF	TGTGCCAGTAGTATTGCCCAACAGGGGGTTTCCTACAATGAGCAGTTCTTC
NA	TRBJ1-2	NA	16	TRBV13	CASSLNREAERLGYTF	TGTGCCAGCAGCTTGAACCGGGAAGCCGAGCGTCTCGGCTACACCTTC
NA	TRBJ1-5	NA	13	TRBV7-2	CASSLDHSGPQHF	TGTGCCAGCAGCTTAGACCACAGTGGCCCCCAGCATTTT
once	TRBJ1-4	TRBD1	14	TRBV5-1	CASSDRGQGEKLFF	TGCGCCAGCAGTGACAGGGGGCAAGGTGAAAAACTGTTTTTT
NA	TRBJ1-4	NA	13	TRBV4-3	CASSQDLGGRLFF	TGCGCCAGCAGCCAAGATCTCGGGGGGCGACTGTTTTTT
NA	TRBJ2-4	NA	14	TRBV7-9	CASSQIRAKNIQYF	TGTGCCAGCAGCCAAATCAGGGCCAAAAACATTCAGTACTTC
once	TRBJ2-7	NA	16	TRBV4-1	CASSPRVGDMDYEQYF	TGCGCCAGCAGCCCTCGAGTAGGGGACATGGATTACGAGCAGTACTTC
NA	TRBJ2-6	TRBD1	18	TRBV29-1	CSVESGQGTRSGANVLTF	TGCAGCGTTGAATCCGGACAGGGGACCCGCTCTGGGGCCAACGTCCTGACTTTC
NA	TRBJ2-7	NA	16	TRBV9	CASSPSSTTNHYEQYF	TGTGCCAGCAGCCCAAGTAGTACCACTAATCACTACGAGCAGTACTTC
NA	TRBJ2-1	NA	14	TRBV5-4	CASSDRGFLLEQFF	TGTGCCAGCAGCGACCGGGGTTTTTTGCTTGAGCAGTTCTTC
NA	TRBJ2-7	NA	14	TRBV5-1	CASSLDSGRDEQYF	TGCGCCAGCAGCTTGGACTCAGGCAGGGACGAGCAGTACTTC
NA	TRBJ2-3	TRBD2	18	TRBV30	CAWSVGGLAGVYTDTQYF	TGTGCCTGGAGTGTAGGGGGACTAGCGGGGGTATACACAGATACGCAGTATTTT
NA	TRBJ2-7	TRBD1	15	TRBV11-2	CASSLVRTGEYEQYF	TGTGCCAGCAGCTTAGTGCGGACAGGGGAATACGAGCAGTACTTC
few	TRBJ2-1	TRBD2	15	TRBV30	CAWSQAAGSYNEQFF	TGTGCCTGGAGTCAGGCAGCGGGGTCCTACAATGAGCAGTTCTTC
NA	TRBJ2-2	NA	16	TRBV11-2	CASSLGWTANTGELFF	TGTGCCAGCAGCTTAGGGTGGACAGCGAACACCGGGGAGCTGTTTTTT
NA	TRBJ1-1	TRBD1	16	TRBV9	CASSVEGQGRLSEAFF	TGTGCCAGCAGCGTAGAGGGACAGGGGAGATTATCCGAAGCTTTCTTT
few	TRBJ1-2	NA	11	TRBV7-9	CASSLSSGYTF	TGTGCCAGCAGCTTATCATCTGGCTACACCTTC
NA	TRBJ1-5	TRBD1	15	TRBV2	CASRSRGLGNQPQHF	TGTGCCAGCAGGTCCAGGGGGCTAGGCAATCAGCCCCAGCATTTT
NA	TRBJ1-5	NA	13	TRBV5-6	CASSFATGEPQHF	TGTGCCAGCAGTTTCGCGACTGGTGAGCCCCAGCATTTT
NA	TRBJ1-1	NA	13	TRBV4-1	CGGGGQGNTEAFF	TGCGGGGGAGGCGGTCAGGGGAACACTGAAGCTTTCTTT
NA	TRBJ1-2	TRBD1	15	TRBV11-2	CASSLVAGGDYGYTF	TGTGCCAGCAGCTTAGTGGCAGGGGGCGACTATGGCTACACCTTC
NA	TRBJ2-3	TRBD2	15	TRBV2	CASSGTSGGSDTQYF	TGTGCCAGCAGTGGTACTAGCGGGGGTTCAGATACGCAGTATTTT